The 21 T cell receptor beta chains below come from one sample, sequenced in a study of T cell repertoires in cytomegalovirus infection. Their target antigens are unknown. TCRdb reanalysed the reads using MiXCR and keeps one entry per CDR3 protein. This table has some 940,000 distinct CDR3 sequences, approximately 31% appearing once. The sample consisted of cultured CD8+ T cells from PBMCs, taken from culture after CMV antigen stimulation. These receptors came from a human donor in good health (CMV status not recorded). Some clones in this sample may be carry-over from other donors' samples.

Comment on this clonotype: A read error may explain this, as a much larger clone is one base away. This chain uses TRBV27 with TRBJ1-5; D is possibly TRBD1 (5 bases). The length of the CDR3 is 12 residues. Germline CDR1 is MNHEY and CDR2 is SMNVEV (reference sequence). V lost 10 bases, J lost 3 bases, and 10 bases lay in between. The CDR3 region has the DNA TGTGCCAACTGGGGGGACAATCAGCCCCAGCATTTT. This translates into CANWGDNQPQHF.

This clonotype was seen a handful of times. The rearrangement joins TRBV11-2 to TRBJ1-1; a weak D match, TRBD1 (5 bases). The CDR3 spans 17 residues. The germline gives CDR1 SGHAT, CDR2 FQNNGV. V dropped 3 bases and J dropped 1 base, with 18 bases sitting between them. CDR3 in amino acids: CASSLWKRGGRNTEAFF. CDR3 sequence (DNA): TGTGCCAGCAGCTTGTGGAAGAGGGGTGGCAGGAACACTGAAGCTTTCTTT.

This clonotype was detected ten times or more. The chain combines TRBV7-6 with TRBJ1-1; 7 nucleotides line up with TRBD1. Germline-derived CDR1 and CDR2 are SGHVS and FNYEAQ. The V and J ends lost 4 bases and 4 bases, in that order; junction bases with no gene match: 3. This CDR3 region has 13 residues. The CDR3 region has the DNA TGTGCCAGCAGCTCAACAGGGGTCACTGAAGCTTTCTTT. Residues: CASSSTGVTEAFF.

The table lists this clonotype with a few counts. The V gene is TRBV10-3, the J gene TRBJ2-2, with a possible D match to TRBD1 (7 bases). CDR3 length: 13 amino acids. Germline CDR1 ENHRY, CDR2 SYGVKD. V was clipped by 7 bases and J by 6 bases, with 12 bases between them. CDR3 nucleotide sequence: TGTGCCATCACAGACAGGGACTCCGGGGAGCTGTTTTTT. It encodes CAITDRDSGELFF.

The V gene is TRBV19, the J gene TRBJ2-5, with a tentative D call TRBD1 (6 bases). The V end lost 6 bases, the J end lost 7 bases, and 15 bases lay between the germline ends. This CDR3 has 13 amino acids. Germline CDR1 is LNHDA and CDR2 is SQIVND (reference sequence). The CDR3 region has the DNA TGTGCCAGTAGGGACAGAGGTCTGGGGACCCAGTACTTC. This translates into CASRDRGLGTQYF.

This clonotype was seen once. The junction differs from germline at one of its ends, possibly a read error. V gene TRBV7-9 combines with J gene TRBJ1-5; D call uncertain. Germline loops: CDR1 SEHNR, CDR2 FQNEAQ (reference sequence). This CDR3 comprises 14 residues. CDR3 sequence: CVSSLGRSNQPQHF. In DNA form, the CDR3 reads TGTGTCAGCAGCTTAGGGAGAAGCAATCAGCCCCAGCATTTT.

The chain uses TRBV9 and TRBJ2-1; TRBD2 matches at 8 bases. The CDR3 covers 15 residues. J was trimmed by 7 bases and V by 4 bases; bases with no gene match: 10. Per the germline V gene, CDR1 is SGDLS and CDR2 is YYNGEE. CDR3 coding DNA: TGTGCCAGCAGCCTGGGACTAGTGGTAACTAATGAGCAGTTCTTC. As protein: CASSLGLVVTNEQFF.

The chain joins TRBV4-1 to TRBJ1-5, with D hard to call. Trimming removed 0 bases at V and 7 bases at J, with 10 bases between. Germline assignment: CDR1 MGHRA and CDR2 YSYEKL. This CDR3 contains 14 residues. Here the CDR3 reads CASSQEVGSQPQHF. For the CDR3, the DNA is TGCGCCAGCAGCCAAGAAGTAGGTTCCCAGCCCCAGCATTTT.

V and J are TRBV10-3 and TRBJ2-7; 8 bases match TRBD1. Germline loops: CDR1 ENHRY, CDR2 SYGVKD. The CDR3 spans 14 residues. The V segment lost 4 bases and the J segment 2 bases; nucleotides outside the gene matches: 4. The CDR3 here is CAISAGTGPYEQYF. The CDR3, as DNA: TGTGCCATCAGTGCGGGGACAGGTCCCTACGAGCAGTACTTC.

The chain carries TRBV18 and TRBJ2-5; D perhaps matches TRBD2 (6 bases). Germline assignment: CDR1 KGHSH and CDR2 LQKENI. Trimming cost V 2 bases and J 2 bases, with 15 bases left between them. The CDR3 is made up of 16 amino acids. The CDR3 DNA sequence: TGTGCCAGCTCACCAAAACCCCGGGGGTCTCAAGAGACCCAGTACTTC. It is translated as CASSPKPRGSQETQYF.

The chain carries TRBV7-6 and TRBJ2-2; D possibly corresponds to TRBD2 (5 bases). The CDR3 spans 14 residues. CDR1 is SGHVS, CDR2 FNYEAQ, per germline. V lost 5 bases and J 3 bases, leaving 10 bases between the germline ends. The CDR3 reads CASSPQADTGELFF. The CDR3 nucleotides are TGTGCCAGCAGCCCACAAGCGGACACCGGGGAGCTGTTTTTT. Drawing the rest from reference TRBV7-6 and TRBJ2-2, the complete variable domain is GAGVSQSPRYKVTKRGQDVALRCDPISGHVSLYWYRQALGQGPEFLTYFNYEAQQDKSGLPNDRFSAERPEGSISTLTIQRTEQRDSAMYRCASSPQADTGELFFGEGSRLTVL.

J is TRBJ1-2 and V is TRBV28, with 12 bases matching TRBD1. Germline V gene sequence: CDR1 MDHEN, CDR2 SYDVKM. The CDR3 contains 14 residues. V shed 8 bases and J 4 bases; nucleotides not matched to a gene: 5. CDR3 loop: CASRPGQGAYGYTF. As DNA, the CDR3 is TGTGCCAGCCGCCCGGGACAGGGGGCCTATGGCTACACCTTC.

This chain joins TRBV23-1 and TRBJ2-7, with 7 bases that match TRBD1. TRBV23-1 is flagged as an ORF with uncertain function. The J segment lost 2 bases and the V segment lost 0 bases, leaving 4 bases of the junction unmatched. The CDR3 is made up of 15 amino acids. The CDR3 region has the DNA TGCGCCAGCAGTCAATCGAGCAGGGGGACCTACGAGCAGTACGTC. Protein: CASSQSSRGTYEQYV.

The table lists this clonotype with many counts. Compared with germline, one end of the junction differs, possibly owing to a read error. The chain carries TRBV7-2 and TRBJ1-2, with 7 bases identical to TRBD1. Germline V gives CDR1 SGHTA, CDR2 FQGNSA. The CDR3 is 12 amino acids. This CDR3 is CASSLPGRDSCF. For the CDR3, the DNA is TGTGCCAGCAGCCTGCCTGGCCGGGACAGCTGCTTC. Together with reference TRBV7-2 and TRBJ1-2, the CDR3 gives the full variable domain: GAGVSQSPSNKVTEKGKDVELRCDPISGHTALYWYRQSLGQGLEFLIYFQGNSAPDKSGLPSDRFSAERTGGSVSTLTIQRTQQEDSAVYLCASSLPGRDSCFGSGTRLTVV.

This clonotype showed up just a few times. The chain combines TRBV11-1 with TRBJ1-6; D call uncertain. CDR3 length: 14 amino acids. CDR1 is SGHAT, CDR2 FQDESV, per germline (reference sequence). V lost 6 bases and J 10 bases, leaving 16 bases between the germline ends. The CDR3 DNA is TGTGCCAGCAGTTCACGGGGTAATGAGTCACCCCTCCACTTT. Translating gives CASSSRGNESPLHF.

This clonotype has just a few counts. The chain recombines TRBV5-4 with TRBJ2-3; 9 bases align to TRBD1. CDR1 is SGHNT, CDR2 YYREEE, per germline (reference sequence). Trimming took 4 bases from V and 0 from J; bases not matched to a gene: 9. The CDR3 is made up of 17 amino acids. The CDR3 here is CASSQMDRGASTDTQYF. The CDR3 bases are TGTGCCAGCAGCCAGATGGACAGGGGAGCTAGCACAGATACGCAGTATTTT.

The V and J genes are TRBV7-3 and TRBJ2-3; D may be TRBD1 or TRBD2 (5 bases each). Germline loops: CDR1 SGHTA, CDR2 FQGTGA. The V gene lost 2 bases and the J gene lost 4 bases, with 13 bases spanning the gap. This CDR3 region has 15 residues. The CDR3 loop reads CASSLGLVGADTQYF. The CDR3 DNA reads TGTGCCAGCAGCTTAGGGCTAGTGGGGGCAGATACGCAGTATTTT.

This clonotype occurred a few times. The CDR3 sequence: CASSLAEDRNGAFF. In nucleotides, the CDR3 is TGTGCCAGCAGCTTAGCCGAGGACCGGAACGGAGCTTTCTTT. This chain uses TRBV7-6 with TRBJ1-1; D uncertain. CDR3 length: 14 residues. CDR1 is SGHVS, CDR2 FNYEAQ, per germline. V lost 0 bases and J lost 10, with 15 bases in between.

The chain employs TRBV7-6 and TRBJ2-3; no reliable D call. CDR3 length: 13 amino acids. Germline-derived CDR1 and CDR2 are SGHVS and FNYEAQ. Deletions cut 2 bases from V and 5 bases from J, with 8 bases between. The CDR3 loop is CASSLFSGDTQYF. CDR3 in DNA: TGTGCCAGCAGCTTATTTTCCGGAGATACGCAGTATTTT. Full variable domain (rest looked up from reference TRBV7-6 and TRBJ2-3): GAGVSQSPRYKVTKRGQDVALRCDPISGHVSLYWYRQALGQGPEFLTYFNYEAQQDKSGLPNDRFSAERPEGSISTLTIQRTEQRDSAMYRCASSLFSGDTQYFGPGTRLTVL.

The chain uses TRBV4-1 and TRBJ1-5, with D unresolved. The CDR3 consists of 17 residues. Trimming left V 0 bases short and J 6 bases short, with 18 bases between. Germline loops: CDR1 MGHRA, CDR2 YSYEKL. CDR3 sequence (DNA): TGCGCCAGCAGCCAAGATAGTACCACCGGATCTGGTCAGCCCCAGCATTTT. As protein: CASSQDSTTGSGQPQHF.

At least ten counts were recorded for this clonotype. The J gene is TRBJ2-6, the V gene TRBV7-6; TRBD2 agrees at 8 bases. The CDR3 totals 19 residues. The germline gives CDR1 SGHVS, CDR2 FNYEAQ. J gave up 0 bases and V 3 bases, and 10 bases lay outside the gene matches. CDR3 loop: CASSFFGLAEISGANVLTF. The CDR3 nucleotides read TGTGCCAGCAGCTTTTTTGGACTAGCTGAAATCTCTGGGGCCAACGTCCTGACTTTC.